This entry is about one T cell receptor (beta chain). No antigen is known for it. Stated treatment: 19 received Ad26.COV2.S at low or high dose, single or two shots; 5 received placebo; per-sample allocation not given. Following the first vaccine or placebo injection, samples were taken on day 63. V gave up 0 bases and J gave up 0 bases, with 14 bases separating them. The V gene's germline CDR1 is LNHNV and CDR2 YYDKDF (reference sequence). There are 17 residues in the CDR3. This specimen belongs to a study of Ad26.COV2.S vaccination and SARS-CoV-2 variants. Findings and limits, study-wide: Spike-specific TCR breadth was greater in vaccine than placebo recipients.

Data came from immunoSEQ multiplex PCR; TCRdb stores just in-frame clones and leaves some out. The sample yields under 550,000 clones, 75% to 95% seen once. The J gene is TRBJ1-1, the V gene TRBV15, with D hard to call. The receptor comes from a person between 18 and 65 years old who received the Ad26.COV2.S COVID-19 vaccine or a placebo. Sequenced material: peripheral blood, taken in a trial of Ad26.COV2.S vaccine versus placebo. CDR3 nucleotides: TGTGCCACCAGCAGAGAAGGCGGGAGTGGGTTGAACACTGAAGCTTTCTTT. It is translated as CATSREGGSGLNTEAFF.